This T cell receptor (beta chain) derives from a study of cytomegalovirus exposure and HLA in healthy donors. In the PCR, 60 Vbeta and 13 Jbeta primers were used. Sequencing was performed with immunoSEQ multiplex PCR; in TCRdb, only in-frame clones are kept and a portion is missing. The table lists some 120,000 clones, around 77% of them singletons, with about 3.7% in the top ten. The sample taken for sequencing was PBMCs. The receptor was derived from a human donor in good health.

Here the CDR3 reads CASSQEEDTGLTEAFF. DNA of the CDR3: TGTGCCAGCAGCCAGGAAGAGGATACAGGACTAACTGAAGCTTTCTTT. V usage is TRBV4-2 and J usage is TRBJ1-1; D is perhaps TRBD1 (5 bases). V was pared by 3 bases and J by 5 bases, with 19 bases between. The germline CDR1 and CDR2 sequences are LGHNA and YNFKEQ. This CDR3 is 16 amino acids long.